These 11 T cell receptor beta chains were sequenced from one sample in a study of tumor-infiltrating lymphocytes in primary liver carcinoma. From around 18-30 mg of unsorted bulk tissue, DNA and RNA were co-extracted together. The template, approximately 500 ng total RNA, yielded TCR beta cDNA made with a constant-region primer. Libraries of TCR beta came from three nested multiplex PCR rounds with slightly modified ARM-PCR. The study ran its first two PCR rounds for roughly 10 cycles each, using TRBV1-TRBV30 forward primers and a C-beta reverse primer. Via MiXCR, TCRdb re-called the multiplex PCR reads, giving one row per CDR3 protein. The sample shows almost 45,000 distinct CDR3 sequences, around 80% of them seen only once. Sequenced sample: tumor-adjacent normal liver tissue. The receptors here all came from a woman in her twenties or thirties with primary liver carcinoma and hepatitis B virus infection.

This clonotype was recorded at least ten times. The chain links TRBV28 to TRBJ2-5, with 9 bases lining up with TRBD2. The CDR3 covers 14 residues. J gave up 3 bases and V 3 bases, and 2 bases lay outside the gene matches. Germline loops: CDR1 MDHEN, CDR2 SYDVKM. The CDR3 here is CASSLRLAEETQYF. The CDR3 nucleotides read TGTGCCAGCAGTTTGCGACTAGCGGAAGAGACCCAGTACTTC.

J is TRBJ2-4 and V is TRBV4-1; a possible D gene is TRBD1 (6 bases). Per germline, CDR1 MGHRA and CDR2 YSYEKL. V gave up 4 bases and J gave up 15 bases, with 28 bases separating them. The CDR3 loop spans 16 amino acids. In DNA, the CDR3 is TGCGCCAGCAGCCCAGAGATGGATAGGGACACTGGCAAGTGGTACTTC. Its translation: CASSPEMDRDTGKWYF.

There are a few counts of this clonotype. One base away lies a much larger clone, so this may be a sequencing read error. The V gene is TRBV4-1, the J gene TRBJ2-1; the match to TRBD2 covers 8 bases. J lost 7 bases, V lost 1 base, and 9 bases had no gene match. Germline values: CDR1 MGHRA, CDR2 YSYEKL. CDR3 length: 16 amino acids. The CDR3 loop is CASSQAGTRDRNEQFF. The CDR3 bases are TGCGCCAGCAGCCAAGCCGGGACTAGGGATCGGAATGAGCAGTTCTTC.

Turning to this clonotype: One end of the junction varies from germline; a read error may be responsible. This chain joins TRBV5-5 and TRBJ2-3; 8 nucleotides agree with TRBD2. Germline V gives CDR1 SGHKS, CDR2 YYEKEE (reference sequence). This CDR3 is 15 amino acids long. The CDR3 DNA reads TGTGCCGGCAGCTTTACTAGCGGAATAGCAAATACGCAGTATTTT. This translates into CAGSFTSGIANTQYF. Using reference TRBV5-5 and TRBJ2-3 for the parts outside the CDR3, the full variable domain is DAGVTQSPTHLIKTRGQQVTLRCSPISGHKSVSWYQQVLGQGPQFIFQYYEKEERGRGNFPDRFSARQFPNYSSELNVNALLLGDSALYLCAGSFTSGIANTQYFGPGTRLTVL.

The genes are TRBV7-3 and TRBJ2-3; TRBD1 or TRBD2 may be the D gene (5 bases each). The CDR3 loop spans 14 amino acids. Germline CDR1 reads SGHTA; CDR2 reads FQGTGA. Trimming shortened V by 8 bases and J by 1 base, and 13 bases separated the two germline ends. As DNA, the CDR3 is TGTGCCAGCGCTAATGGGGACCGCACAGATACGCAGTATTTT. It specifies CASANGDRTDTQYF.

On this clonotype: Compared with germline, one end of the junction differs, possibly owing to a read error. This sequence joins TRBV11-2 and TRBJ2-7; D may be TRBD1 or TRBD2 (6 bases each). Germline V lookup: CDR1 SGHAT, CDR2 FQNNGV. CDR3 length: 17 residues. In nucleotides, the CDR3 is TGTGCCAGGAGCCCCTACACCGGGACGGGGGCCTCCTGCGAGCAGTACTTC. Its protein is CARSPYTGTGASCEQYF.

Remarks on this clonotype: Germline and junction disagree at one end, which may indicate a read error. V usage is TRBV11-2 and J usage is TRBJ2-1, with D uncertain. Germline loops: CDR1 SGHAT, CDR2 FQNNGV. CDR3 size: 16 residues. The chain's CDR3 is CACSADPGSSYSEQFF. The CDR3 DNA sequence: TGTGCCTGCAGCGCAGACCCGGGTAGCTCCTACAGCGAGCAGTTCTTC.

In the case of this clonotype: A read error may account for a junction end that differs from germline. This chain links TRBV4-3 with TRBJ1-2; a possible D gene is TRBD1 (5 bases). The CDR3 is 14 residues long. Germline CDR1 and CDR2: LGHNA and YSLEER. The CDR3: CASSPSRETAGCTF. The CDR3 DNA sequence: TGCGCCAGCAGCCCATCCAGGGAGACCGCTGGCTGCACCTTC.

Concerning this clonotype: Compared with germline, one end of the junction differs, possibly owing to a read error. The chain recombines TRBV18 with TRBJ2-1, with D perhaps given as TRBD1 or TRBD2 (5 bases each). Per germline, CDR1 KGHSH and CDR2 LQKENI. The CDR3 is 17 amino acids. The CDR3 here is CTSSPPIAGRAYNEQFF. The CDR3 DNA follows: TGTACCAGCTCACCCCCTATTGCAGGGAGAGCCTACAATGAGCAGTTCTTC.

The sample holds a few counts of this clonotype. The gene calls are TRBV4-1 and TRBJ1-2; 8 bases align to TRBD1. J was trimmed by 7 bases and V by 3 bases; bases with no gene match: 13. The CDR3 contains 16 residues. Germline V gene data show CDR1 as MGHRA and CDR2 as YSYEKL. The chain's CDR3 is CASSQTRSGGLGGYTF. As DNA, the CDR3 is TGCGCCAGCAGCCAGACAAGATCAGGGGGCCTTGGTGGCTACACCTTC.

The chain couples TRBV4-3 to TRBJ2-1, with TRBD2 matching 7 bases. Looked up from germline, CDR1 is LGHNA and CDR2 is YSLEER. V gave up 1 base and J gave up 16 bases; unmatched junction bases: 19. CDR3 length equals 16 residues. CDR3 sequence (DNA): TGCGCCAGCAGCCAAGGGGACTACTACCCTGTTAATGAGTATTTCTTC. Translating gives CASSQGDYYPVNEYFF.